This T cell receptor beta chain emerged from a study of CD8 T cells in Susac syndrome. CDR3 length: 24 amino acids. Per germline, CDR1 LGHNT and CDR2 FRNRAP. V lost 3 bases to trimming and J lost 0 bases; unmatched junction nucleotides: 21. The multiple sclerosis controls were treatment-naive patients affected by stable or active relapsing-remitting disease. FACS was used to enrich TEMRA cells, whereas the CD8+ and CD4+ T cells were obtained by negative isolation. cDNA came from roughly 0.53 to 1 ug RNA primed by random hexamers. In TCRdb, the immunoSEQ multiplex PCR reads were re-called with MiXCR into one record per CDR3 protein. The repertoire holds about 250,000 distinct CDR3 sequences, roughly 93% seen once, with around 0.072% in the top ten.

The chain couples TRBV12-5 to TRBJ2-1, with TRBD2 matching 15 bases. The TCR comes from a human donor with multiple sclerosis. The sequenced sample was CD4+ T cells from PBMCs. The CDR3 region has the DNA TGTGCTAGTGGTTTAAGGGAAGGGGCCCTGGGACTAGCGGGAGGACGGAGCTCCTACAATGAGCAGTTCTTC. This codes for CASGLREGALGLAGGRSSYNEQFF.